This entry lists 14 T cell receptor beta chains sequenced from one sample in a study of Ad26.COV2.S vaccination and SARS-CoV-2 variants. Treatment here: some 20 received Ad26.COV2.S at low or high dose, single or two shots; about 5 received placebo; per-sample allocation not given. Material that was analyzed had been drawn on day 63 after the first vaccine or placebo injection. Assay: immunoSEQ multiplex PCR; the TCRdb copy retains only in-frame clones and omits some. The repertoire holds about 440,000 clones, around 85% seen once, with roughly 13% in the top ten. Sequenced here: peripheral blood, sampled in a trial of Ad26.COV2.S vaccine versus placebo. The receptors come from a person aged 18-60 years who received the Ad26.COV2.S COVID-19 vaccine or a placebo.

A word on this clone: The sample holds other DNA sequences that translate to the same CDR3. Written as DNA, the CDR3 is TGTGCCACCAGTGATAGGTCAGACTATGGCTACACCTTC. This translates into CATSDRSDYGYTF. V gene TRBV24-1 combines with J gene TRBJ1-2; D not resolved. The CDR3 runs 13 residues. V was cut by 3 bases and J by 3 bases, with 7 bases left in between. Germline V gives CDR1 KGHDR, CDR2 SFDVKD.

This clone was seen just once. This rearrangement joins TRBV7-2 to TRBJ2-7; 7 bases map to TRBD2. The V segment lost 0 bases and the J segment 0 bases; nucleotides outside the gene matches: 5. The germline CDR1 and CDR2 sequences are SGHTA and FQGNSA. The CDR3 is made up of 16 amino acids. CDR3 sequence (DNA): TGTGCCAGCAGCTTAGCTTTGCGGGAGCTCTCCTACGAGCAGTACTTC. This codes for CASSLALRELSYEQYF.

The chain links TRBV6-1 to TRBJ1-1; D is uncertain. CDR3 length equals 15 residues. Trimming removed 2 bases from V and 3 bases from J, with 13 bases in between. CDR1 and CDR2 (germline): MNHNS, SASEGT. CDR3 amino acids: CASSEIVWRDTEAFF. The CDR3 nucleotides are TGTGCCAGCAGTGAAATCGTCTGGAGGGACACTGAAGCTTTCTTT.

The rearrangement links TRBV6-1 to TRBJ2-3, with 9 bases identical to TRBD1. Germline CDR1 is MNHNS and CDR2 is SASEGT. The CDR3 spans 15 residues. The trim removed 1 base at V and 5 bases at J, leaving 4 bases unmatched. The CDR3 sequence: CASSEVGGQGDTQYF. The DNA for the CDR3 is TGTGCCAGCAGTGAAGTAGGGGGACAGGGAGATACGCAGTATTTT.

This clone turned up a few times. This chain links TRBV6-5 with TRBJ2-7; possibly TRBD1 or TRBD2 for D (5 bases each). V was clipped by 11 bases and J by 5 bases, with 16 bases between them. Germline CDR1 MNHEY, CDR2 SVGAGI. CDR3 length equals 12 residues. CDR3 protein: CAAEGVGDEQYF. As DNA, the CDR3 is TGTGCCGCCGAGGGAGTAGGGGACGAGCAGTACTTC.

The chain uses TRBV6-2 or TRBV6-3 and TRBJ1-5; a weak D match, TRBD1 (5 bases). The CDR3 is 15 amino acids. Trimming shortened V by 5 bases and J by 4 bases, and 15 bases separated the two germline ends. From germline, CDR1 is MNHEY and CDR2 SVGEGT. The CDR3 region is CASSPALGLNQPQHF. Written as DNA, the CDR3 is TGTGCCAGCAGTCCGGCGTTGGGGCTAAATCAGCCCCAGCATTTT.

In this sample, this clone turned up once. The V call is TRBV27, the J call TRBJ2-5; D might be TRBD1 or TRBD2, each matching 5 bases. V lost 0 bases to trimming and J lost 7 bases, with 18 bases between them. Per germline, CDR1 MNHEY and CDR2 SMNVEV (reference sequence). The CDR3 has 16 amino acids. In DNA, the CDR3 is TGTGCCAGCAGTTTATCTGGTGGTCACCCTGGGGGGACCCAGTACTTC. Its protein is CASSLSGGHPGGTQYF.

The chain combines TRBV19 with TRBJ1-1; D is unresolved. V was cut by 5 bases and J by 5 bases, with 9 bases left in between. This CDR3 has 12 residues. Germline V gene data show CDR1 as LNHDA and CDR2 as SQIVND (reference sequence). CDR3 sequence reads: CASSLWGTEAFF. The CDR3, as DNA: TGTGCCAGTAGTCTGTGGGGAACTGAAGCTTTCTTT.

This chain connects TRBV19 to TRBJ1-5, with TRBD1 as a possible D gene (6 bases). The CDR3 contains 18 residues. Germline assignment: CDR1 LNHDA and CDR2 SQIVND (reference sequence). Trimming removed 3 bases from V and 5 bases from J, with 23 bases in between. CDR3 bases: TGTGCCAGTAGTATCTTCGGCGTTGCAGGACAGAGGCATCAGCCCCAGCATTTT. This gives the protein CASSIFGVAGQRHQPQHF.

The J gene is TRBJ2-1, the V gene TRBV11-2, with TRBD2 as a possible D gene (6 bases). The V gene lost 0 bases and the J gene lost 2 bases, with 14 bases spanning the gap. CDR1 is SGHAT and CDR2 is FQNNGV in the germline V gene. This CDR3 has 17 amino acids. The CDR3 region is CASSLDWMASAYNEQFF. The CDR3, as DNA: TGTGCCAGCAGCTTAGATTGGATGGCTAGCGCCTACAATGAGCAGTTCTTC.

In DNA form, the CDR3 reads TGTGCCAGCAGTTTAACCTTGGGGGGTAGGAAACTGTTTTTT. It specifies CASSLTLGGRKLFF. This chain links TRBV28 with TRBJ1-4, with D possibly being TRBD1 (5 bases). Germline V gives CDR1 MDHEN, CDR2 SYDVKM. Between the trimmed V and J ends, which lost 2 bases and 11 bases, there was a span of 15 bases. The CDR3 totals 14 residues.

The chain is built from TRBV29-1 and TRBJ2-5; no firm D call. Germline loops: CDR1 SQVTM, CDR2 ANQGSEA. The CDR3 loop spans 12 amino acids. V dropped 3 bases and J dropped 2 bases, with 7 bases sitting between them. CDR3 residues: CSVEFQQETQYF. The CDR3 bases are TGCAGCGTTGAGTTCCAGCAAGAGACCCAGTACTTC.

V gene TRBV9 combines with J gene TRBJ1-4; D remains unclear. The CDR3 totals 14 residues. Looked up from germline, CDR1 is SGDLS and CDR2 is YYNGEE. Trimming shortened V by 3 bases and J by 10 bases, and 16 bases separated the two germline ends. CDR3 in DNA: TGTGCCAGCAGCGCCCAAACAGTTTCCAGAAAACTGTTTTTT. Translating it yields CASSAQTVSRKLFF.

The CDR3 DNA reads TGCGCCAGCAGCCAATCCCTGGGACTAGTAGCCGGGGAGCTGTTTTTT. Translated: CASSQSLGLVAGELFF. This chain connects TRBV4-3 to TRBJ2-2; 8 bases fit TRBD2. This CDR3 has 16 amino acids. The J segment lost 6 bases and the V segment lost 2 bases, leaving 8 bases of the junction unmatched. CDR1 and CDR2 from the germline V gene are LGHNA and YSLEER.